This TCR beta chain was obtained from a study of CD8 T cells in ankylosing spondylitis. On this clonotype: What it recognizes is unknown.

TCRdb reprocessed the 5' RACE reads via MiXCR and lists one record per CDR3 protein. The data show fewer than 500,000 distinct CDR3 sequences, 25% to 30% seen once. Study observations and caveats: Ankylosing spondylitis blood appeared to be characterized by a TCR beta motif of several highly homologous variants.

V was pared by 7 bases and J by 5 bases, with 11 bases of the junction left unmatched. CDR1 SGHRS and CDR2 YFSETQ come from the germline V gene. CDR3 length: 15 residues. Specimen: blood, either unsorted or a sorted T cell fraction (not recorded which). This TCR was recovered from a male donor with ankylosing spondylitis. The chain combines TRBV5-1 with TRBJ2-2; 7 bases align to TRBD1. The CDR3 DNA sequence: TGCGCCAGCGGCCGACAGGGCGGCGGAACCGGGGAGCTGTTTTTT. Residues: CASGRQGGGTGELFF.